This TCR beta chain was retrieved from a study of cytomegalovirus exposure and HLA in healthy donors. Study-wide findings and caveats: In vitro testing confirmed a few CMV-associated chains as specific for CMV antigens. Using a false discovery rate of 0.05, a later analysis showed that 15,000 to 20,000 TCR beta sequences were associated with HLA alleles. TRBV6-2, TRBV6-3 and some other V segments were excluded as indistinguishable.

The PCR was carried out with 60 Vbeta primers and 13 Jbeta primers. Generated by immunoSEQ multiplex PCR, the TCRdb table keeps only in-frame clones and is missing some. This sample yields over 100,000 clones, of which about 80% are seen a single time; roughly 8% belongs to the top ten. To note about this clone: The antigen remains unidentified.

CDR1 is SNHLY, CDR2 FYNNEI, per germline. Trimming removed 3 bases from V and 6 bases from J; junction bases left unmatched: 9. This CDR3 is 15 amino acids long. The receptor was isolated from a woman aged 45-59 years in good health and CMV-seropositive. Sequenced material: PBMCs. The rearrangement uses TRBV2 and TRBJ2-7; 9 bases map to TRBD1. The CDR3 sequence: CASSEGQGFWSEQYF. CDR3 in DNA: TGTGCCAGCAGTGAGGGACAGGGCTTCTGGAGCGAGCAGTACTTC.